The 4 T cell receptor beta chains reported below all come from one sample, sequenced in a study of shared T cell receptors in the human thymus. Profiling relied on immunoSEQ multiplex PCR, and the TCRdb table lists in-frame clones only, not all of them. In the table there are 700,000 or so clones, roughly 88% of which are singletons. These sequences were also reported in another study, on human thymus T cells.

The sample was thymocytes. The receptor set was obtained from a girl less than two years old with a congenital heart defect.

The chain carries TRBV7-8 and TRBJ1-3; tentatively, D is TRBD1 (5 bases). Trimming stripped 5 bases from V and 4 bases from J, with 15 bases between. Germline V gene sequence: CDR1 SGHVS, CDR2 FQNEAQ. The length of the CDR3 is 15 residues. The CDR3, as DNA: TGTGCCAGCAGCCCCTTCGAAGGGGCGGGAAACACCATATATTTT. Encoded protein: CASSPFEGAGNTIYF.

A note on this clone: One junction end disagrees with the germline gene, perhaps due to a read error. Other DNA sequences in this specimen translate into the identical CDR3. In nucleotides, the CDR3 is TGTGCCAGCAAGAAAGGGGAGGTACCCTATAATTCCCCCCTCCACTTT. It specifies CASKKGEVPYNSPLHF. The chain carries TRBV25-1 and TRBJ1-6, with D possibly TRBD1 on 5 matching bases. The germline CDR1 and CDR2 sequences are MGHDK and SYGVNS. This CDR3 is 16 amino acids long.

The chain joins TRBV7-9 to TRBJ1-1; TRBD1 is a possible D gene (5 bases). The CDR3 spans 17 residues. CDR1 is SEHNR, CDR2 FQNEAQ, per germline (reference sequence). The germline V and J ends were trimmed by 6 bases and 0 bases, with 20 bases remaining between them. CDR3: CASSSELFNRLNTEAFF. The CDR3, as DNA: TGTGCCAGCAGTTCCGAGCTTTTCAACAGGCTGAACACTGAAGCTTTCTTT.

The chain uses TRBV11-2 and TRBJ2-3, with a possible D match to TRBD2 (6 bases). Germline loops: CDR1 SGHAT, CDR2 FQNNGV. The V end was cut by 0 bases, the J end by 2 bases, with 12 bases between. The CDR3 is 16 residues long. CDR3 DNA: TGTGCCAGCAGCTTAGAGGGACTTCTCGCCACAGATACGCAGTATTTT. Protein sequence: CASSLEGLLATDTQYF.